What follows is one T cell receptor beta chain and its context. The germline CDR1 and CDR2 sequences are SGHTA and FQGNSA. Trimming took off 5 bases at V and 8 bases at J, with 13 bases between the two ends. This CDR3 contains 13 residues. Time point denoted: pre-treatment baseline. One draw preceded checkpoint blockade; another followed its first cycle at week 3. Apart from a couple of fast progressors, RECIST 1.1 response was judged 12 weeks post-infusion. This sample was taken from a study of blood T cell dynamics during melanoma immunotherapy. At the level of the study: First-line therapy was either pembrolizumab or nivolumab with ipilimumab for metastatic melanoma.

The table came from immunoSEQ multiplex PCR; TCRdb's copy has only in-frame clones and leaves some out. Among 16,000 or so clones listed, under 90% were seen once. This receptor was taken from a human donor with melanoma. The sequencing here drew on blood, taken from a patient treated with checkpoint blockade. The chain couples TRBV7-2 to TRBJ2-1; D remains unclear. Here the CDR3 DNA reads TGTGCCAGCAGCCCCCCCGGCCGGGATGAGCAGTTCTTC. It translates to CASSPPGRDEQFF. Complete variable domain (other parts from reference TRBV7-2 and TRBJ2-1): GAGVSQSPSNKVTEKGKDVELRCDPISGHTALYWYRQSLGQGLEFLIYFQGNSAPDKSGLPSDRFSAERTGGSVSTLTIQRTQQEDSAVYLCASSPPGRDEQFFGPGTRLTVL.